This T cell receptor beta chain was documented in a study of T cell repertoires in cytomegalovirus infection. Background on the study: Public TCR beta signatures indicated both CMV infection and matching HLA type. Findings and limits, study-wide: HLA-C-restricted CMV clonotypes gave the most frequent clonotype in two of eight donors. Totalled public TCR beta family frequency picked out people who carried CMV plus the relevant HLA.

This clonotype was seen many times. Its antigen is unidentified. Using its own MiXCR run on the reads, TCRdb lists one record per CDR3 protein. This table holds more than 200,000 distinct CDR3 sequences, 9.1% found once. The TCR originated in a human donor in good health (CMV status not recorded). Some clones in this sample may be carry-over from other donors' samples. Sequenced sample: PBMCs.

CDR3 nucleotide sequence: TGTGCCAGCAGCGCACAGGGGTTGAACACTGAAGCTTTCTTT. Translating it yields CASSAQGLNTEAFF. The gene calls are TRBV9 and TRBJ1-1; 7 bases are a match to TRBD1. The germline V gene encodes CDR1 SGDLS and CDR2 YYNGEE. This CDR3 spans 14 amino acids. The trim removed 3 bases at V and 0 bases at J, leaving 2 bases unmatched.